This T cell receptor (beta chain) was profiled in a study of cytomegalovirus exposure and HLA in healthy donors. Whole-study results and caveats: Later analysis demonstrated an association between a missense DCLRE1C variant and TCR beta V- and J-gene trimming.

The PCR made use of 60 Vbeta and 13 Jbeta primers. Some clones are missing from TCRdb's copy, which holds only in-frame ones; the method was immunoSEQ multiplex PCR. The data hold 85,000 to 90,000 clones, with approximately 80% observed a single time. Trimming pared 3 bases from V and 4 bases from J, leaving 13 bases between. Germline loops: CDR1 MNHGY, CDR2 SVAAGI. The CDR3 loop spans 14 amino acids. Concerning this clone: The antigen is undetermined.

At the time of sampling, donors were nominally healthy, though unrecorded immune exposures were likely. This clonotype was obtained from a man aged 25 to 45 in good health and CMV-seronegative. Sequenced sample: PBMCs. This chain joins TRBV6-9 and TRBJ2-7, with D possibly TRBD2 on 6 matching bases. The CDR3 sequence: CASSYLPGGYEQYF. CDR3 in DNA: TGTGCCAGCAGTTACCTCCCCGGAGGGTACGAGCAGTACTTC.